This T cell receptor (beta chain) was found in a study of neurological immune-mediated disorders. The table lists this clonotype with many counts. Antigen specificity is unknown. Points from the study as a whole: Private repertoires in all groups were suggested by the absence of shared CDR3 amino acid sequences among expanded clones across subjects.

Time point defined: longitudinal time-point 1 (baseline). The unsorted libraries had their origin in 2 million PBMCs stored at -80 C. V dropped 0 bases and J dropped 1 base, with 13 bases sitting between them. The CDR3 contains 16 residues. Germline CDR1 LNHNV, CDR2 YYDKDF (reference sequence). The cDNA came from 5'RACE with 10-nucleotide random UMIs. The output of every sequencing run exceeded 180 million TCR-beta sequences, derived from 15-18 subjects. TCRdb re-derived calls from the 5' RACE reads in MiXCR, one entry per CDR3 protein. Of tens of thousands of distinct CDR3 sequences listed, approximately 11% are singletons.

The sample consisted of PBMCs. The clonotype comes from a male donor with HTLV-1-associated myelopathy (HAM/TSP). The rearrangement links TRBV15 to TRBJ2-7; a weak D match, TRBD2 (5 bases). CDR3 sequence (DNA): TGTGCCACCAGCAGAGATCGAGGACTCCTTTCCTACGAGCAGTACTTC. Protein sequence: CATSRDRGLLSYEQYF.